The rows below give T cell receptor beta chains drawn from one sample of a study of T cell repertoires in aging, cancer and after chemotherapy. In TCRdb, the multiplex PCR reads were re-called with MiXCR into one record per CDR3 protein. The table includes about 5,300 distinct CDR3 sequences, roughly 45% detected once. Specimen: blood. These TCRs come from a human donor with a blood cancer. Each CDR3 is given with its conserved first and last residue. The D gene is left open where the match is weak. For some rows the clone size is stated as once, few or many, or as a class when expanded; others skip it.

j_call v_call clone_size d_call cdr3_aa cdr3_nt
TRBJ2-1 TRBV5-4 NA NA CASSLAGSSYNEQFF TGTGCCAGCAGCTTGGCGGGCAGCTCCTACAATGAGCAGTTCTTC
TRBJ2-1 TRBV12-3/TRBV12-4 few TRBD2 CASSLPSGRTNEQFF TGTGCCAGCAGTTTACCTAGCGGGAGGACTAATGAGCAGTTCTTC
TRBJ2-6 TRBV12-3/TRBV12-4 NA NA CASSFLVVLDTLTF TGTGCCAGCAGTTTTCTCGTCGTTCTGGACACCCTGACTTTC
TRBJ2-1 TRBV7-2 once NA CASSPEGINEQFF TGTGCCAGCAGCCCCGAGGGGATCAATGAGCAGTTCTTC
TRBJ2-2 TRBV19 NA TRBD2 CAKTRSGGLTGELFF TGTGCCAAGACTCGTAGCGGGGGTCTGACCGGGGAGCTGTTTTTT
TRBJ2-3 TRBV6-1 NA TRBD2 CASSETSGGADTQYF TGTGCCAGCAGTGAAACTAGCGGGGGGGCAGATACGCAGTATTTT
TRBJ1-5 TRBV18 NA NA CASSPAAGEDQPQHF TGTGCCAGCTCACCAGCTGCAGGGGAGGATCAGCCCCAGCATTTT
TRBJ2-1 TRBV27 few NA CASSPDRSSYNEQFF TGTGCCAGCAGTCCAGACAGGAGCTCCTACAATGAGCAGTTCTTC
TRBJ1-5 TRBV19 NA NA CASSLDGTRSNQPQHF TGTGCCAGTAGCCTTGACGGGACAAGAAGCAATCAGCCCCAGCATTTT
TRBJ2-1 TRBV20-1 NA NA CSAPRGGYNEQFF TGCAGTGCTCCTCGGGGAGGCTACAATGAGCAGTTCTTC
TRBJ2-1 TRBV19 NA TRBD2 CATTGLATNNEQFF TGTGCCACCACGGGACTAGCGACTAACAATGAGCAGTTCTTC
TRBJ2-3 TRBV12-3/TRBV12-4 NA NA CASSFRGPGTDTQYF TGTGCCAGCAGTTTCCGGGGGCCAGGCACAGATACGCAGTATTTT
TRBJ2-2 TRBV7-9 NA NA CASSLGAVTGELFF TGTGCCAGCAGCTTAGGGGCAGTCACCGGGGAGCTGTTTTTT
TRBJ2-5 TRBV6-2/TRBV6-3 NA TRBD2 CASSRPGLALEETQYF TGTGCCAGCAGTAGACCGGGACTAGCGTTGGAAGAGACCCAGTACTTC
TRBJ2-3 TRBV6-6 NA TRBD1 CASSPGQGDTQYF TGTGCCAGCAGTCCTGGACAGGGGGATACGCAGTATTTT
TRBJ2-3 TRBV5-1 NA TRBD2 CASTILTSGERGTQYF TGCGCCAGCACCATCCTAACTAGCGGCGAGCGGGGAACGCAGTATTTT
TRBJ2-3 TRBV29-1 NA TRBD2 CSARVSGSGDTQYF TGCAGTGCTAGGGTTAGCGGGAGTGGAGATACGCAGTATTTT
TRBJ1-2 TRBV6-6 NA NA CASRTIYGYTF TGTGCCAGCCGGACAATCTATGGCTACACCTTC
TRBJ2-7 TRBV6-1 once NA CASSGEDRKSYEQYF TGTGCCAGCAGTGGGGAGGACAGGAAGTCCTACGAGCAGTACTTC
TRBJ2-3 TRBV5-6 few NA CASSLTGSDTQYF TGTGCCAGCAGCCTGACCGGCTCAGATACGCAGTATTTT
TRBJ2-6 TRBV27 NA TRBD1 CASSSTGTGFSSGANVLTF TGTGCCAGCAGTTCAACCGGGACAGGGTTTTCTTCTGGGGCCAACGTCCTGACTTTC
TRBJ1-6 TRBV6-1 NA NA CASSRESPLHF TGTGCCAGCAGTCGCGAATCACCCCTCCACTTT
TRBJ2-2 TRBV5-6 NA NA CASSLGTRAGELFF TGTGCCAGCAGCTTGGGGACGAGGGCCGGGGAGCTGTTTTTT
TRBJ2-3 TRBV14 NA NA CASSQGRGGLRNPDTQYF TGTGCCAGCAGCCAAGGCAGGGGCGGTTTGCGGAACCCAGATACGCAGTATTTT
TRBJ2-5 TRBV6-2/TRBV6-3 NA NA CASSWIQGRRGETQYF TGTGCCAGCAGTTGGATCCAGGGGCGCCGGGGGGAGACCCAGTACTTC
TRBJ1-1 TRBV19 few TRBD1 CASSPPARRGQTEAFF TGTGCCAGTAGTCCCCCCGCGCGCAGGGGGCAGACTGAAGCTTTCTTT